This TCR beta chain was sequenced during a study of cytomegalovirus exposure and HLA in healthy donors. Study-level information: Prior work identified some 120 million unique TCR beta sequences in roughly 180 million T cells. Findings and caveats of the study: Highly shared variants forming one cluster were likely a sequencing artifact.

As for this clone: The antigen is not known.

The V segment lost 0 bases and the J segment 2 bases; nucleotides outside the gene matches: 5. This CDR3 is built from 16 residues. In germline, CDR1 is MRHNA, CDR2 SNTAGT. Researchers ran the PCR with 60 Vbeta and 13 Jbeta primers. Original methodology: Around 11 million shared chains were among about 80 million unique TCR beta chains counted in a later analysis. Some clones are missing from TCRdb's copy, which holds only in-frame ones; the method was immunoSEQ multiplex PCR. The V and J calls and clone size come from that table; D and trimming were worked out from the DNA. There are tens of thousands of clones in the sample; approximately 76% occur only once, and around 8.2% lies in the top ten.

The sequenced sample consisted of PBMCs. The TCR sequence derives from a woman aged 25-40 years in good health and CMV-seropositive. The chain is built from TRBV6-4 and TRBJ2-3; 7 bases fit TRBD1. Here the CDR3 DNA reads TGTGCCAGCAGTGACTCTGGGGACAGAATCACAGATACGCAGTATTTT. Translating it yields CASSDSGDRITDTQYF.